The clone carrying this T cell receptor beta chain turned up a few times. The target antigen is unknown. TCRdb re-called the 5' RACE reads through MiXCR, storing one row per CDR3 protein. The profile shows 130,000 or so distinct CDR3 sequences, 15% to 20% of them singletons. This sample was taken from a study of CD8 T cells in ankylosing spondylitis. General study results and limits: A motif in TCR beta, a set of eight or nine highly homologous variants, appeared characteristic of ankylosing spondylitis blood. Reportedly, disease-linked clones are significantly enriched in ankylosing spondylitis patients' matched synovial fluid.

Sequencing was performed on blood, either unsorted or a sorted T cell fraction (not recorded which). The TCR sequence derives from a male donor with ankylosing spondylitis.

The CDR3 bases are TGTGCCAGCAGCCCGGGGACAACGGGGGAGCTGTTTTTT. This sequence encodes CASSPGTTGELFF. The chain carries TRBV7-2 and TRBJ2-2, with D possibly being TRBD1 (6 bases). There are 13 residues in the CDR3. V was shortened by 5 bases and J by 8 bases, with 12 bases between the two germline ends. Looked up from germline, CDR1 is SGHTA and CDR2 is FQGNSA.